The entry that follows covers one T cell receptor beta chain sequence. This clonotype was observed a single time. It lacks a known antigen. No per-base quality is available; no much larger clone lies one base away. The 39 donors, aged roughly 6 to 90 years, were systemically healthy Caucasian individuals from Russia. Each donor gave around 9.8 milliliters of peripheral blood, collected into EDTA-treated Vacutainer tubes. PBMCs were isolated by Ficoll-Paque density-gradient centrifugation, with at least 6 million obtained per sample. Trizol reagent was used to extract total RNA from PBMCs, with at least 5.5 micrograms per sample. The percentages of naive CD45RAhigh/CD27high T cells were determined by flow cytometry on a PBMC aliquot from every donor. The data derive from a study of blood T cells in healthy people across ages (dated by TCRdb to the mid-2010s). About the investigation overall: In model experiments, template switching captured about one uniquely barcoded TCR beta cDNA molecule for every two T cells. Age-related changes in TCR beta repertoire diversity were measured in the study by deep sequencing normalized with unique cDNA molecular identifiers. The donors were divided into four age groups: young (average approximately 17 years), middle-aged (around 41), aged (roughly 66) and long-lived (nearly 85). To avoid experimental bias, donors of different ages were spread randomly across the sequencing lanes. Two additional independent replicas of 1 million unique cDNA reads from the same blood draw were analyzed for two donors (one aged 18 to 30 and one aged 80 or older).

The study at large found these results: Because donor CMV infection status was unknown, age-related changes in expanded clonotypes were potentially confounded. Because profiling used bulk unsorted PBMCs, naive and antigen-experienced compartments could not be compared conclusively. The percentage of naive T cells measured by flow cytometry correlated strongly with observed TCR beta diversity. Estimates of total diversity based on one million sequenced T cells were considered lower bounds and underestimates. The long-lived group showed more naive CD4+ T cells, fewer expanded clones and increased TCR diversity than the aged group, suggesting age selection. As age increased, observed TCR beta diversity per million T cells dropped in a roughly linear way, and a significant reduction was already evident by age approximately 40.

Libraries were prepared through 5' RACE. A second PCR of roughly 6 to 11 cycles was performed with a sample-barcoded 5' primer and a J-beta primer mix. A template-switch 5' adaptor carrying 12 random nucleotides introduced a unique molecular identifier onto each TCR beta cDNA molecule. Each sample yielded at least 3 million CDR3-containing paired-end reads. First-strand cDNA synthesis was performed from all RNA using the Mint cDNA synthesis kit, with priming by a TRBC-specific oligonucleotide. Following uracil-DNA glycosylase treatment, all cDNA underwent a first 18-cycle PCR with the universal primers M1SS and BC2_uni_R. The original methods were these. For normalization, 1 million high-quality reads were randomly selected from each sample, with every read carrying a distinct molecular identifier. Reads with shared molecular identifiers were discarded instead of being binned into consensus sequences. CDR3 identification, clonotype clustering and error correction used MiTCR with a Q25 quality threshold and the strictest error-elimination algorithm. A nonparametric unseen species model with Euler transformation was used to estimate a lower bound on total TCR beta diversity. TCRdb reanalyzed the raw reads on its own, using fastp at Q25 for trimming and MiXCR for clone calling, and kept in-frame beta chains. Identical CDR3 protein sequences are pooled into one entry, listed with their most common genes and DNA. TCRdb, not the authors, supplied the V and J calls. For this sample there are approximately 1,700,000 distinct CDR3 sequences; roughly two fifths appear just once. The top ten constitute approximately 22% of the sample.

Measured from the cysteine to the phenylalanine, the CDR3 is 18 residues long. Just CDR3 DNA is preserved here, 54 bases in frame from base 1. At the junction V is shortened by 3 bases and J by 2 bases, with 20 bases in between. The germline V gene encodes CDR1 LGHNA and CDR2 YSLEER. This TCR derives from a human donor in good health. Recombination joined TRBV4-3 with TRBJ2-1; matching of 6 bases hints at TRBD1 as the D gene. The sequenced sample consisted of blood. For the CDR3, the sequence is CASSHPAQGEGPYNEQFF. The sequence in DNA is TGCGCCAGCAGCCACCCCGCACAGGGAGAAGGGCCCTACAATGAGCAGTTCTTC.